This entry lists 28 T cell receptor beta chains sequenced from one sample in a study of vaccination effects on CD4 cells after COVID-19. The culture ran for approximately nine days before CD4+ T cells were isolated. Subjects were given two BNT162b2 or mRNA-1273 vaccine doses. Antigens for these TCRs are unknown. The protocol was immunoSEQ multiplex PCR, while the TCRdb copy is restricted to in-frame clones and leaves out a portion. Counted here are about 47,000 clones, around 70% occurring once; the ten biggest clones make up around 6.3%. This specimen consisted of CD4+ T cells from PBMCs cultured without peptide, obtained after COVID-19 vaccination. The source is a human donor who received a COVID-19 vaccine.

This clone was picked up one time. The chain recombines TRBV6-6 with TRBJ1-2; 12 bases fit TRBD1. This CDR3 has 16 amino acids. The junction had 7 bases not matched to a gene; V was cut back by 2 bases and J by 6 bases. Looked up from germline, CDR1 is MNHNY and CDR2 is SVGAGI (reference sequence). This CDR3 is CASSYPFGTGGDGYTF. CDR3 nucleotides: TGTGCCAGCAGTTACCCATTCGGGACAGGGGGCGATGGCTACACCTTC.

The CDR3 loop reads CASSLRGGRETQYF. The CDR3 region has the DNA TGCGCCAGCAGCTTGAGGGGAGGGCGGGAGACCCAGTACTTC. The V and J genes are TRBV5-1 and TRBJ2-5, with TRBD2 matching 7 bases. V was clipped by 1 base and J by 5 bases; unmatched bases: 5. CDR1 and CDR2 (germline): SGHRS, YFSETQ. CDR3 length: 14 residues.

This clone appeared a few times. The CDR3: CASSSAGTNEKLFF. Here the CDR3 DNA reads TGCGCCAGCAGTAGTGCAGGAACTAATGAAAAACTGTTTTTT. The chain joins TRBV10-1 to TRBJ1-4, with D unclear. The CDR3 extends over 14 amino acids. The V end was cut by 5 bases, the J end by 1 base, with 8 bases between. The germline V gene encodes CDR1 WNHNN and CDR2 SYGVQD (reference sequence).

A few counts support this clone. The chain uses TRBV27 and TRBJ2-7; 9 positions agree with TRBD2. The CDR3 runs to 14 residues. J was trimmed by 0 bases and V by 7 bases; bases with no gene match: 4. In germline, CDR1 is MNHEY, CDR2 SMNVEV (reference sequence). DNA for the CDR3: TGTGCCAGCAAACAACTAGCGGGCTCCTACGAGCAGTACTTC. Its protein is CASKQLAGSYEQYF.

The sample holds a few counts of this clone. J is TRBJ1-6 and V is TRBV6-4; D remains ambiguous. The CDR3 length is 14 residues. V lost 5 bases and J 7 bases, leaving 12 bases between the germline ends. The germline CDR1 and CDR2 sequences are MRHNA and SNTAGT. The CDR3 DNA reads as TGTGCCAGCAGTATCTCACCGGGGAATTCACCCCTCCACTTT. Amino acids: CASSISPGNSPLHF.

The rearrangement uses TRBV6-5 and TRBJ2-7, with no clear D. V dropped 9 bases and J dropped 4 bases, with 19 bases sitting between them. The CDR3 length is 14 residues. Germline CDR1 is MNHEY and CDR2 is SVGAGI. DNA for the CDR3: TGTGCCAGGCCTCAGCACGATCCAAAATACGAGCAGTACTTC. Amino acids: CARPQHDPKYEQYF.

This clone was recorded only once. This chain connects TRBV10-2 to TRBJ2-5; the match to TRBD2 covers 11 bases. V trimming: 7 bases; J trimming: 5 bases; junction bases outside the gene matches: 3. Per the germline V gene, CDR1 is WSHSY and CDR2 is SAAADI. This CDR3 comprises 13 residues. CDR3 sequence (DNA): TGCGCCAGCAAACTAGCGGGGGTGGAGACCCAGTACTTC. As protein: CASKLAGVETQYF.

The chain couples TRBV20-1 to TRBJ2-1; no clear D. This CDR3 spans 11 amino acids. V lost 0 bases and J 9 bases, leaving 6 bases between the germline ends. Looked up from germline, CDR1 is DFQATT and CDR2 is SNEGSKA (reference sequence). The CDR3 loop reads CSARDRTEQFF. The CDR3 DNA reads as TGCAGTGCTAGAGATCGGACTGAGCAGTTCTTC.

The chain has TRBV7-2 and TRBJ2-7; D is ambiguous. V was trimmed by 5 bases and J by 5 bases, leaving 10 bases between them. The CDR3 loop spans 12 amino acids. In germline, CDR1 is SGHTA, CDR2 FQGNSA. CDR3 in amino acids: CASSPNPHEQYF. In DNA, the CDR3 is TGTGCCAGCAGCCCAAACCCCCACGAGCAGTACTTC.

The chain joins TRBV12-3 or TRBV12-4 to TRBJ2-5, with D unclear. Between the trimmed V and J ends, which lost 6 bases and 9 bases, there was a span of 14 bases. The CDR3 spans 12 residues. The CDR3 bases are TGTGCCAGCAGCCCCGCCCCCGCGGCCCAGTACTTC. Amino acids: CASSPAPAAQYF.

The V gene is TRBV25-1, the J gene TRBJ2-7, with TRBD2 matching 8 bases. V trimming: 2 bases; J trimming: 3 bases; junction bases outside the gene matches: 6. CDR3 length equals 15 residues. From germline, CDR1 is MGHDK and CDR2 SYGVNS. The CDR3 DNA reads as TGTGCCAGCAGTGAAACGGGACTAGAACTCTACGAGCAGTACTTC. As protein: CASSETGLELYEQYF.

The chain is built from TRBV19 and TRBJ2-1; TRBD1 is a possible D gene (5 bases). Germline loops: CDR1 LNHDA, CDR2 SQIVND (reference sequence). V dropped 1 base and J dropped 1 base, with 11 bases sitting between them. This CDR3 contains 16 residues. The CDR3, as DNA: TGTGCCAGTAGTATAGGGGGCGGTAGGTCCTACAATGAGCAGTTCTTC. It yields the protein CASSIGGGRSYNEQFF.

This clone has only a few counts. V gene TRBV5-1 combines with J gene TRBJ2-3, with 8 bases that match TRBD2. V lost 7 bases to trimming and J lost 7 bases; unmatched junction nucleotides: 17. The length of the CDR3 is 16 residues. Germline V CDR1 and CDR2: SGHRS, YFSETQ. CDR3 DNA: TGCGCCAGCCAAGATCGGGCGGGGGGCGGGTCTAATACGCAGTATTTT. It codes for CASQDRAGGGSNTQYF.

This chain joins TRBV2 and TRBJ1-1, with 7 bases matching TRBD1. V shed 4 bases, J shed 1 base, and the junction held 6 bases outside the gene matches. Germline lookup yields CDR1 SNHLY and CDR2 FYNNEI. The CDR3 runs 15 residues. CDR3 sequence: CASSGTGGGNTEAFF. The DNA for the CDR3 is TGTGCCAGCAGTGGGACAGGCGGGGGGAACACTGAAGCTTTCTTT. The complete variable domain, with remaining parts taken from reference TRBV2 and TRBJ1-1, reads EPEVTQTPSHQVTQMGQEVILRCVPISNHLYFYWYRQILGQKVEFLVSFYNNEISEKSEIFDDQFSVERPDGSNFTLKIRSTKLEDSAMYFCASSGTGGGNTEAFFGQGTRLTVV.

In this sample, this clone turned up once. Here the CDR3 reads CASSEAAGTDTQYF. The CDR3 region has the DNA TGTGCCAGCAGTGAAGCGGCGGGCACAGATACGCAGTATTTT. The V gene is TRBV6-1, the J gene TRBJ2-3; D unresolved. V lost 0 bases and J lost 1, with 5 bases in between. CDR3 length: 14 residues. Germline CDR1 MNHNS, CDR2 SASEGT.

This clone has only a few counts. The chain joins TRBV30 to TRBJ1-5, with 8 bases aligning to TRBD1. V shed 2 bases and J 4 bases; nucleotides not matched to a gene: 4. The CDR3 is 14 residues long. CDR1 and CDR2 (germline): GTSNPN, SVGIG (reference sequence). Written as DNA, the CDR3 is TGTGCCTGGAGTCGAAGGGACAGGAATCAGCCCCAGCATTTT. Amino acids: CAWSRRDRNQPQHF.

CDR3 protein: CASSLAIVWDEQYF. As DNA, the CDR3 is TGTGCCAGCAGCTTAGCAATCGTGTGGGACGAGCAGTACTTC. The chain joins TRBV7-9 to TRBJ2-7, with D unclear. This CDR3 comprises 14 residues. Germline CDR1 is SEHNR and CDR2 is FQNEAQ (reference sequence). V dropped 0 bases and J dropped 5 bases, with 11 bases sitting between them.

There are a few counts of this clone. Other DNA sequences within the sample encode an identical CDR3. The chain is built from TRBV9 and TRBJ1-5; D call uncertain. The CDR3 runs to 15 residues. V shed 0 bases and J shed 2 bases, with 9 bases lying between them. Looked up from germline, CDR1 is SGDLS and CDR2 is YYNGEE. CDR3 sequence: CASSVGTLGNQPQHF. CDR3 sequence (DNA): TGTGCCAGCAGCGTAGGGACCCTAGGCAATCAGCCCCAGCATTTT.

The chain joins TRBV19 to TRBJ2-3, with D maybe TRBD1 (6 bases). V lost 3 bases and J 2 bases, leaving 12 bases between the germline ends. CDR1 LNHDA and CDR2 SQIVND come from the germline V gene (reference sequence). The CDR3 runs to 15 residues. In DNA, the CDR3 is TGTGCCAGTAGTATGGACAGTATAGACACAGATACGCAGTATTTT. Its protein product is CASSMDSIDTDTQYF.

This chain uses TRBV7-9 with TRBJ2-5; 7 positions match TRBD2. Unmatched junction bases numbered 11, after V lost 2 bases and J lost 2 bases. The CDR3 totals 17 residues. The V gene's germline CDR1 is SEHNR and CDR2 FQNEAQ (reference sequence). For the CDR3, the DNA is TGTGCCAGCAGCTTACTAGCGGTCTACAGAATTCAAGAGACCCAGTACTTC. As protein: CASSLLAVYRIQETQYF.

The rearrangement joins TRBV19 to TRBJ1-3; D is undetermined. V was cut by 5 bases and J by 0 bases, with 17 bases left in between. Germline CDR1 reads LNHDA; CDR2 reads SQIVND (reference sequence). This CDR3 has 17 amino acids. The CDR3 loop is CASSSRVRRTSGNTIYF. The DNA for the CDR3 is TGTGCCAGTAGTTCCCGGGTTCGAAGGACCTCTGGAAACACCATATATTTT.

J is TRBJ1-6 and V is TRBV7-2; D ambiguous. The CDR3 length is 18 residues. V was trimmed by 1 base and J by 0 bases, leaving 13 bases between them. Per the germline V gene, CDR1 is SGHTA and CDR2 is FQGNSA. The CDR3 loop is CASSLGFKRSSYNSPLHF. CDR3 bases: TGTGCCAGCAGCTTAGGCTTCAAAAGGAGCTCCTATAATTCACCCCTCCACTTT.

The V call is TRBV11-3, the J call TRBJ2-3, with D perhaps matching TRBD1 (5 bases). CDR1 and CDR2 (germline): SGHNT, YENEEA. With 1 base removed from V and 0 bases from J, the gap between germline ends came to 11 bases. The CDR3 is 16 residues long. The CDR3 DNA sequence: TGTGCCAGCAGCTTAGCAGGGCGTGGTAGCACAGATACGCAGTATTTT. Translation gives CASSLAGRGSTDTQYF. The whole variable domain, filled in from reference TRBV11-3 and TRBJ2-3, reads EAGVVQSPRYKIIEKKQPVAFWCNPISGHNTLYWYLQNLGQGPELLIRYENEEAVDDSQLPKDRFSAERLKGVDSTLKIQPAELGDSAVYLCASSLAGRGSTDTQYFGPGTRLTVL.

The CDR3: CASSLRSNTGELFF. The CDR3 DNA is TGCGCCAGCAGCTTGAGATCGAACACCGGGGAGCTGTTTTTT. The rearrangement uses TRBV5-1 and TRBJ2-2, with D hard to call. The V end lost 1 base, the J end lost 0 bases, and 4 bases lay between the germline ends. This CDR3 contains 14 residues. Germline V lookup: CDR1 SGHRS, CDR2 YFSETQ.

The rearrangement joins TRBV5-6 to TRBJ2-1; D is tentatively TRBD1 or TRBD2 (5 bases each). The CDR3 length is 16 residues. V shed 4 bases and J shed 0 bases, with 14 bases lying between them. Germline V gene lookup returns CDR1 SGHDT and CDR2 YYEEEE. The CDR3, as DNA: TGTGCCAGCAGCCCTGTCCCAGGGAGCTCCTACAATGAGCAGTTCTTC. Its translation: CASSPVPGSSYNEQFF.

The V call is TRBV5-4, the J call TRBJ1-3; tentative D call: TRBD1 (6 bases). Looked up from germline, CDR1 is SGHNT and CDR2 is YYREEE (reference sequence). V shed 0 bases and J shed 0 bases, with 13 bases lying between them. This CDR3 has 17 amino acids. The CDR3 here is CASSLDNRASSGNTIYF. In nucleotides, the CDR3 is TGTGCCAGCAGCTTGGACAACAGGGCAAGCTCTGGAAACACCATATATTTT.

The chain links TRBV3-1 (or the pseudogene TRBV3-2) to TRBJ1-5, with D hard to call. The CDR3 extends over 14 amino acids. From germline, CDR1 is LGHDT and CDR2 YNNKEL (reference sequence). Trimming removed 5 bases at V and 2 bases at J, with 10 bases between. The CDR3 nucleotides are TGTGCCAGCAGCGGAGGTTGGGGCAATCAGCCCCAGCATTTT. Encoded protein: CASSGGWGNQPQHF.

The chain recombines TRBV4-1 with TRBJ2-6; 9 nucleotides align to TRBD1. This CDR3 spans 21 amino acids. Germline V lookup: CDR1 MGHRA, CDR2 YSYEKL. V shed 2 bases, J shed 2 bases, and the junction held 16 bases outside the gene matches. The chain's CDR3 is CASSQLRGPGQGRTGANVLTF. Here the CDR3 DNA reads TGCGCCAGCAGCCAACTCCGCGGCCCGGGACAGGGCAGAACTGGGGCCAACGTCCTGACTTTC.